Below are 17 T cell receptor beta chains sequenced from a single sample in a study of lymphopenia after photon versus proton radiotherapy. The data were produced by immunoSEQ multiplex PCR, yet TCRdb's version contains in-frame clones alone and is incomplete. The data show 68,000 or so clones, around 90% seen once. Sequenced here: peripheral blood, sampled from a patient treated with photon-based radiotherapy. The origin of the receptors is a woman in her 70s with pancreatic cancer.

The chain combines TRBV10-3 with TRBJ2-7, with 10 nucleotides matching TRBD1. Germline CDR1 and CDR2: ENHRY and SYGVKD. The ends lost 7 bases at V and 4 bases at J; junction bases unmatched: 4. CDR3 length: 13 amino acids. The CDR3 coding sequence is TGTGCCATCAACGGACAGGGGGTTTACGAGCAGTACTTC. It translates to CAINGQGVYEQYF.

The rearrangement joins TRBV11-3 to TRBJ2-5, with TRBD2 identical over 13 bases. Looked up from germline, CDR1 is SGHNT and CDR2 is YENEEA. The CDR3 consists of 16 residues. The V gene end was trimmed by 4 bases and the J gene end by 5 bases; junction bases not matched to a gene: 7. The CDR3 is CASSSGLAGSWETQYF. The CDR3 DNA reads TGTGCCAGCAGCTCGGGACTAGCGGGAAGTTGGGAGACCCAGTACTTC.

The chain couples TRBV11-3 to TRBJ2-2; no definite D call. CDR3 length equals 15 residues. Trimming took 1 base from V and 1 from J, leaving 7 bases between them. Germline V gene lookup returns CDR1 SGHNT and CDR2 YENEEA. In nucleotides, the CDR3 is TGTGCCAGCAGCTTAGGCGGATGGAACACCGGGGAGCTGTTTTTT. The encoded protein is CASSLGGWNTGELFF.

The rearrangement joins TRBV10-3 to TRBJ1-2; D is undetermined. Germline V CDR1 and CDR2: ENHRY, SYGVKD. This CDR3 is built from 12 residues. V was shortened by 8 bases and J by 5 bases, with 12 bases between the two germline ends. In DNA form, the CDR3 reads TGTGCCATCGAGTCTGGAGGGTATGGCTACACCTTC. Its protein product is CAIESGGYGYTF.

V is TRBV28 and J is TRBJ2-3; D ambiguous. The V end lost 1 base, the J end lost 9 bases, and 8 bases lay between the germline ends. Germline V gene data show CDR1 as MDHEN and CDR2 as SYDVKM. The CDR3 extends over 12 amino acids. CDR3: CASSLSRQTQYF. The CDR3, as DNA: TGTGCCAGCAGTTTATCTCGGCAGACGCAGTATTTT.

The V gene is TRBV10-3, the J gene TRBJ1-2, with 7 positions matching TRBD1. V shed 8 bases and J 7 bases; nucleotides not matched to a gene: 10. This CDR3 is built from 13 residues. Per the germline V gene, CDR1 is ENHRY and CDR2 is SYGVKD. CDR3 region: CAIGTQGMAGYTF. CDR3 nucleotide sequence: TGTGCCATCGGTACACAGGGGATGGCTGGCTACACCTTC.

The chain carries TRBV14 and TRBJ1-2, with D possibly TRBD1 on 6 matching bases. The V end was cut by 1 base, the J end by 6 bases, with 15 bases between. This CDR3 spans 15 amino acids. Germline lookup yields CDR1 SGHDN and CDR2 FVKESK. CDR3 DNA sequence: TGTGCCAGCAGCCAAGTATCCAGGGGCGAGGATGGCTACACCTTC. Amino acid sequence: CASSQVSRGEDGYTF. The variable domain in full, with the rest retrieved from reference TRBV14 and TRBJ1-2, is EAGVTQFPSHSVIEKGQTVTLRCDPISGHDNLYWYRRVMGKEIKFLLHFVKESKQDESGMPNNRFLAERTGGTYSTLKVQPAELEDSGVYFCASSQVSRGEDGYTFGSGTRLTVV.

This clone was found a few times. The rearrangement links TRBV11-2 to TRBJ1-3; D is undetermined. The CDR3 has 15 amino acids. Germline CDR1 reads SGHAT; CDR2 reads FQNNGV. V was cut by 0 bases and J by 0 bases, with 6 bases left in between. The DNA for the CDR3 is TGTGCCAGCAGCTTAGAGCCGGGCTCTGGAAACACCATATATTTT. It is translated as CASSLEPGSGNTIYF.

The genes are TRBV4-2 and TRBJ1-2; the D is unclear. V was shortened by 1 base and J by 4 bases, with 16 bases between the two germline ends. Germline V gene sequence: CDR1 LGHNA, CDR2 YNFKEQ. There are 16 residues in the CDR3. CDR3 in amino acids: CASSQAGESNVYGYTF. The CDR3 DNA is TGTGCCAGCAGCCAAGCGGGTGAGAGCAACGTCTATGGCTACACCTTC.

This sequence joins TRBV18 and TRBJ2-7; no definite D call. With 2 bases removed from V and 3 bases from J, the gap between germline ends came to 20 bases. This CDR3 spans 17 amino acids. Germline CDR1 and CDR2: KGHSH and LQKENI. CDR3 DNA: TGTGCCAGCTCACCATCAGAGACTGCCGTCAGAAACTACGAGCAGTACTTC. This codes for CASSPSETAVRNYEQYF.

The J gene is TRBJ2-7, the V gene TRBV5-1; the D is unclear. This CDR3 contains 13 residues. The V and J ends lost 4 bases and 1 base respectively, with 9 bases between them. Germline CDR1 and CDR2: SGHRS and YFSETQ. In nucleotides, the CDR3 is TGCGCCAGCAGCCTCGGACGGTCCTACGAGCAGTACTTC. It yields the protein CASSLGRSYEQYF.

CDR3 DNA sequence: TGTGCCAGCAGCCCCTGGGTTGGGGGAGTTCAGCCCCAGCATTTT. This gives the protein CASSPWVGGVQPQHF. The rearrangement links TRBV7-2 to TRBJ1-5, with D possibly matching TRBD1 (5 bases). The V end lost 5 bases, the J end lost 6 bases, and 17 bases lay between the germline ends. The CDR3 is 15 residues long. CDR1 and CDR2 (germline): SGHTA, FQGNSA.

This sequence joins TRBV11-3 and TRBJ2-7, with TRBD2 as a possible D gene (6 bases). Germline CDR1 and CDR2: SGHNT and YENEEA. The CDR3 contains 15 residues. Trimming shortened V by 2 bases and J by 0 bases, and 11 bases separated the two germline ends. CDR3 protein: CASSLRAGNSYEQYF. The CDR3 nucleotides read TGTGCCAGCAGCTTAAGGGCGGGAAACTCCTACGAGCAGTACTTC.

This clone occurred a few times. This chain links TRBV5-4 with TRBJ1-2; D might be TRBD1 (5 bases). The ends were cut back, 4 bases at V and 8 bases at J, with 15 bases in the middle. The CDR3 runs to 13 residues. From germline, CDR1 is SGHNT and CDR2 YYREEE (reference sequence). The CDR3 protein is CASSISGTYGYTF. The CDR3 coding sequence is TGTGCCAGCAGCATATCCGGGACCTACGGCTACACCTTC.

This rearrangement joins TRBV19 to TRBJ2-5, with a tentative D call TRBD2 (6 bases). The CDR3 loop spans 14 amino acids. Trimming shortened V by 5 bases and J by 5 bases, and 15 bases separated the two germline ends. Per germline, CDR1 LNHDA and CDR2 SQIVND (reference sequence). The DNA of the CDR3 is TGTGCCAGTAGTCAATCGGGGGTGTGGGAGACCCAGTACTTC. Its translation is CASSQSGVWETQYF.

CDR3 loop: CASSPPGTGGGYTF. CDR3 DNA: TGTGCCAGCAGCCCACCCGGGACAGGGGGCGGCTACACCTTC. The rearrangement joins TRBV6-5 to TRBJ1-2; 12 positions agree with TRBD1. The CDR3 extends over 14 amino acids. J lost 8 bases, V lost 6 bases, and 7 bases had no gene match. The V gene's germline CDR1 is MNHEY and CDR2 SVGAGI.

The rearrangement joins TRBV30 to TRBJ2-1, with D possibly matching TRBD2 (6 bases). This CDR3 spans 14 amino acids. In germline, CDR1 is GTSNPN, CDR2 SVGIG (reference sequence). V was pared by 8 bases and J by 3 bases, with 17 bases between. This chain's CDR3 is CASQGGDYYNEQFF. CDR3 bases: TGTGCCAGTCAGGGCGGGGATTACTACAATGAGCAGTTCTTC.